This T cell receptor (beta chain) was documented in a study of cytomegalovirus exposure and HLA in healthy donors. The overall study: For the roughly 400 genotyped donors, 65% to 90% fell within the Caucasian-associated ancestry cluster. Whole-study findings and limits: There were some V segments, including TRBV6-2 and TRBV6-3, excluded as indistinguishable. Among TCR beta chains of equal frequency, HLA-associated ones were more clonally expanded in a later analysis.

The CDR3 runs to 19 residues. V was pared by 1 base and J by 6 bases, with 12 bases of the junction left unmatched. Germline CDR1 reads SNHLY; CDR2 reads FYNNEI. Worth noting for this clone: Its antigen remains unknown.

A multiplex PCR was run with 60 Vbeta primers and 13 Jbeta primers. The protocol was immunoSEQ multiplex PCR, while the TCRdb copy is restricted to in-frame clones and leaves out a portion. The table gives fewer than 110,000 clones; the top ten clones make up about 3.2% of it. The specimen was PBMCs. This TCR came from a man aged 40-50 years in good health and CMV-seronegative. The genes are TRBV2 and TRBJ2-7; 16 bases align to TRBD2. CDR3 amino acids: CASSEEAGLAGGPSLEQYF. CDR3 bases: TGTGCCAGCAGTGAAGAAGCGGGACTAGCGGGGGGGCCAAGTCTCGAGCAGTACTTC.